Below, 17 T cell receptor beta chains from the same sample are listed, as sequenced in a study of OX40 agonist ivuxolimab in advanced cancers. Sequencing used immunoSEQ multiplex PCR; TCRdb keeps in-frame clones, though not all of them. This sample yields about 58,000 clones, of which around 78% are seen a single time; 2.5% to 3.5% belongs to the top ten. This specimen was CD4+ or CD8+ T cells sorted from blood, taken in a trial of the OX40 agonist ivuxolimab. These receptors were taken from an adult with an advanced solid tumor such as melanoma, head and neck, liver or kidney cancer.

In its sample, this clone was seen a few times. The chain combines TRBV5-1 with TRBJ2-7; 10 bases agree with TRBD1. CDR3 length: 17 amino acids. In germline, CDR1 is SGHRS, CDR2 YFSETQ. V shed 0 bases and J 2 bases; nucleotides not matched to a gene: 8. This CDR3 is CASSLVVGTGDPYEQYF. CDR3 nucleotides: TGCGCCAGCAGCTTGGTAGTCGGGACAGGGGACCCCTACGAGCAGTACTTC.

This clone was seen only a few times. This chain joins TRBV18 and TRBJ2-5; the match to TRBD2 covers 11 bases. Germline assignment: CDR1 KGHSH and CDR2 LQKENI. The CDR3 runs 16 residues. V shed 3 bases and J 1 base; nucleotides not matched to a gene: 4. CDR3 in DNA: TGTGCCAGCTCACCCCGACTAGCGGGGAGCCAAGAGACCCAGTACTTC. Translated: CASSPRLAGSQETQYF.

The V gene is TRBV5-8, the J gene TRBJ1-5; no definite D call. Germline assignment: CDR1 SGHTS and CDR2 YDEGEE. V gave up 1 base and J gave up 2 bases, with 10 bases separating them. The CDR3 extends over 15 amino acids. The CDR3, as DNA: TGTGCCAGCAGCTTGAAGGGATCCGGCAATCAGCCCCAGCATTTT. It encodes CASSLKGSGNQPQHF.

The rearrangement joins TRBV19 to TRBJ1-1, with D tentatively TRBD1 (5 bases). The germline V gene has CDR1 LNHDA and CDR2 SQIVND (reference sequence). The CDR3 is 16 amino acids. V lost 7 bases to trimming and J lost 7 bases, with 25 bases between them. The CDR3 region has the DNA TGTGCCAGTACCGCCTTGGGTCTCTCGGGGCGTATTGAAGCTTTCTTT. Residues: CASTALGLSGRIEAFF.

This sequence joins TRBV19 and TRBJ2-3, with 8 bases aligning to TRBD1. Germline V lookup: CDR1 LNHDA, CDR2 SQIVND (reference sequence). The V segment lost 3 bases and the J segment 7 bases; nucleotides outside the gene matches: 18. This CDR3 spans 18 amino acids. CDR3 amino acids: CASSIQSGGQVGLYTQYF. The CDR3 DNA reads TGTGCCAGTAGTATTCAGTCAGGGGGCCAAGTGGGCCTATATACGCAGTATTTT.

The J gene is TRBJ2-3, the V gene TRBV5-1; 9 bases align to TRBD2. This CDR3 contains 15 residues. Germline V CDR1 and CDR2: SGHRS, YFSETQ. The ends lost 2 bases at V and 4 bases at J; junction bases unmatched: 5. The CDR3 region has the DNA TGCGCCAGCAGCTTAGGGCGGGGGGGACCAGATACGCAGTATTTT. It codes for CASSLGRGGPDTQYF.

The chain couples TRBV7-9 to TRBJ2-2; unclear D gene. The CDR3 spans 14 residues. The ends were cut back, 2 bases at V and 2 bases at J, with 6 bases in the middle. Germline-derived CDR1 and CDR2 are SEHNR and FQNEAQ (reference sequence). The CDR3 nucleotides are TGTGCCAGCAGCTTATGGGAAAACACCGGGGAGCTGTTTTTT. It translates to CASSLWENTGELFF.

This clone occurred once. The V gene is TRBV7-6, the J gene TRBJ2-1, with TRBD1 as a possible D gene (6 bases). CDR1 SGHVS and CDR2 FNYEAQ come from the germline V gene. The V end lost 5 bases, the J end lost 10 bases, and 18 bases lay between the germline ends. The CDR3 length is 14 residues. The CDR3 loop reads CASSLPGETREQFF. The CDR3 DNA reads as TGTGCCAGCAGCCTTCCAGGGGAGACGAGGGAGCAGTTCTTC.

The chain uses TRBV6-1 and TRBJ2-7; D call uncertain. The CDR3 has 12 amino acids. Trimming left V 10 bases short and J 6 bases short, with 16 bases between. In germline, CDR1 is MNHNS, CDR2 SASEGT. The CDR3 loop reads CATSLGTTEQYF. The CDR3 DNA follows: TGTGCCACCTCCCTCGGAACCACCGAGCAGTACTTC.

The chain joins TRBV10-1 to TRBJ1-1; D uncertain. Germline V gene data show CDR1 as WNHNN and CDR2 as SYGVQD (reference sequence). Between the trimmed V and J ends, which lost 0 bases and 1 base, there was a span of 9 bases. This CDR3 region has 15 residues. CDR3 sequence reads: CASSESKAENTEAFF. Written as DNA, the CDR3 is TGCGCCAGCAGTGAGTCGAAAGCCGAGAACACTGAAGCTTTCTTT.

A single count supports this clone. V and J are TRBV7-3 and TRBJ2-1, with 9 bases aligning to TRBD2. Per germline, CDR1 SGHTA and CDR2 FQGTGA. There are 15 residues in the CDR3. J was trimmed by 6 bases and V by 5 bases; bases with no gene match: 8. The CDR3 loop reads CASSPQRGAVNEQFF. The CDR3 DNA sequence: TGTGCCAGCAGCCCCCAGCGGGGGGCCGTCAATGAGCAGTTCTTC.

Judged by abundance, this clone is medium-sized. This sequence joins TRBV4-3 and TRBJ1-3, with TRBD1 as a possible D gene (6 bases). V lost 4 bases and J lost 3, with 10 bases in between. The CDR3 runs to 14 residues. Germline CDR1 is LGHNA and CDR2 is YSLEER. CDR3: CASSLGGSGNTIYF. The DNA of the CDR3 is TGCGCCAGCAGCCTAGGGGGAAGTGGAAACACCATATATTTT.

This clone appeared a single time. The chain couples TRBV27 to TRBJ1-5; the D gene is possibly TRBD1 (5 bases). This CDR3 comprises 14 residues. Germline V gene data show CDR1 as MNHEY and CDR2 as SMNVEV (reference sequence). The germline V and J ends were trimmed by 6 bases and 4 bases, with 13 bases remaining between them. Here the CDR3 reads CASRVGAQNQPQHF. For the CDR3, the DNA is TGTGCCAGCAGGGTTGGGGCCCAGAATCAGCCCCAGCATTTT.

This chain links TRBV27 with TRBJ2-4; 8 nucleotides align to TRBD1. This CDR3 region has 15 residues. V was clipped by 4 bases and J by 4 bases; unmatched bases: 6. The germline CDR1 and CDR2 sequences are MNHEY and SMNVEV (reference sequence). The CDR3 bases are TGTGCCAGCAGTTCGACTCGGGACAGGAAAAACATTCAGTACTTC. This sequence encodes CASSSTRDRKNIQYF.

In regard to this clone: Additional DNA sequences in this sample encode the identical CDR3. The rearrangement joins TRBV9 to TRBJ2-5; no definite D call. This CDR3 spans 12 amino acids. V was pared by 4 bases and J by 3 bases, with 7 bases between. Germline loops: CDR1 SGDLS, CDR2 YYNGEE. The DNA for the CDR3 is TGTGCCAGCAGCAGGACGGAAGAGACCCAGTACTTC. This codes for CASSRTEETQYF.

J is TRBJ1-5 and V is TRBV30, with D unclear. The germline CDR1 and CDR2 sequences are GTSNPN and SVGIG (reference sequence). The CDR3 spans 14 residues. Between the trimmed V and J ends, which lost 4 bases and 9 bases, there was a span of 19 bases. The DNA for the CDR3 is TGTGCCTGGACCGAAGAGTGGCAGGATACGCCCCAGCATTTT. Its protein product is CAWTEEWQDTPQHF.

The chain is built from TRBV7-3 and TRBJ1-6; D gene ambiguous. The CDR3 runs 13 residues. Trimming pared 2 bases from V and 10 bases from J, leaving 9 bases between. Looked up from germline, CDR1 is SGHTA and CDR2 is FQGTGA. The CDR3 loop reads CASSLGVRSPLHF. CDR3 nucleotides: TGTGCCAGCAGCTTAGGGGTCCGGTCACCCCTCCACTTT.